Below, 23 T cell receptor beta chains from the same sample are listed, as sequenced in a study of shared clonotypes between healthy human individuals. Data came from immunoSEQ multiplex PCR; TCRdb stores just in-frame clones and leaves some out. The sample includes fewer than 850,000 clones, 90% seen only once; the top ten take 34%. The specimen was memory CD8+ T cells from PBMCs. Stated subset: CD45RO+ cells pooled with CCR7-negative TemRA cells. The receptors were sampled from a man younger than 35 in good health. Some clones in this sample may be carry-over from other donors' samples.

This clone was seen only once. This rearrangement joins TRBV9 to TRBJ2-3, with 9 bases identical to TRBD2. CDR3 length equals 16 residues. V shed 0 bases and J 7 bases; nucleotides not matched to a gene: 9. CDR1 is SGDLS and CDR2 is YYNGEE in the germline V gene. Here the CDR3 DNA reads TGTGCCAGCAGCGTAGAAGGTAGCGGGAGTGGGTATACGCAGTATTTT. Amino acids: CASSVEGSGSGYTQYF.

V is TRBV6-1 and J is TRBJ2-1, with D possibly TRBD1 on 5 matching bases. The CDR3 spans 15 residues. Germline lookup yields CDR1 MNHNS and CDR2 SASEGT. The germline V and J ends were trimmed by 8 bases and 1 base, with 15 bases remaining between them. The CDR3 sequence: CASSKSPGSYNEQFF. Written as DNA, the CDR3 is TGTGCCAGCTCAAAGAGTCCAGGGTCCTACAATGAGCAGTTCTTC.

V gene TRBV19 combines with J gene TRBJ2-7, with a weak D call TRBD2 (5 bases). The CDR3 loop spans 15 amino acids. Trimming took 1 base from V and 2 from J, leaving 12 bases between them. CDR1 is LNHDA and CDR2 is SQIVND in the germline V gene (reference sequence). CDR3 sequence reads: CASSIVEGEAYEQYF. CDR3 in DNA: TGTGCCAGTAGTATAGTTGAGGGAGAGGCCTACGAGCAGTACTTC.

The CDR3 DNA reads TGTGCCAGCAGTCCCCTCGGGTCCACCTACGAGCAGTACTTC. Translating it yields CASSPLGSTYEQYF. The chain employs TRBV25-1 and TRBJ2-7; no firm D call. The ends were cut back, 5 bases at V and 2 bases at J, with 13 bases in the middle. The CDR3 has 14 residues. Germline V CDR1 and CDR2: MGHDK, SYGVNS.

Here the CDR3 DNA reads TGCGCCAGCAGCTTGGTCCGGGTGAGAGTTACAGATACGCAGTATTTT. This translates into CASSLVRVRVTDTQYF. This sequence joins TRBV5-1 and TRBJ2-3; D gene ambiguous. CDR1 is SGHRS, CDR2 YFSETQ, per germline. V shed 0 bases and J shed 3 bases, with 14 bases lying between them. The CDR3 sequence is 16 residues long.

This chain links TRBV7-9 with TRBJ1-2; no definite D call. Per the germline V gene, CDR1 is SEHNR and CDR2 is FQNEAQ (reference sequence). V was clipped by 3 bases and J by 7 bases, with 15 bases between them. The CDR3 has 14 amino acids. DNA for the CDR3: TGTGCCAGCAGCTTGGACGATGAACGGGGTGGCTACACCTTC. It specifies CASSLDDERGGYTF.

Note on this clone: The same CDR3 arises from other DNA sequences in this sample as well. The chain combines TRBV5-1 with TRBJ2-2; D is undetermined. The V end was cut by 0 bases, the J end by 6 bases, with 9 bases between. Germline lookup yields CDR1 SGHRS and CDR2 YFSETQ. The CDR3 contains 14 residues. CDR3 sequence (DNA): TGCGCCAGCAGCTTGGCCTCGGGTGCCGGGGAGCTGTTTTTT. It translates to CASSLASGAGELFF.

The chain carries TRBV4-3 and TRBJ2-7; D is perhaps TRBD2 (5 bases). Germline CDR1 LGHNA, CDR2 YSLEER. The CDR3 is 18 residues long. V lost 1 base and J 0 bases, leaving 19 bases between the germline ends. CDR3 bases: TGCGCCAGCAGCCAAGCAACACTAGAGAACGGCTTCTCCTACGAGCAGTACTTC. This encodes CASSQATLENGFSYEQYF.

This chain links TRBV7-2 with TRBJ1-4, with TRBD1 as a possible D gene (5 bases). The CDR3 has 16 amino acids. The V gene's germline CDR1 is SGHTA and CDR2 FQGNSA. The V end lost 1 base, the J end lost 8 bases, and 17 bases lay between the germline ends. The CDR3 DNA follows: TGTGCCAGCAGCTTAGTTGGGGGGGGTCTGCCGGAAAAACTGTTTTTT. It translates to CASSLVGGGLPEKLFF.

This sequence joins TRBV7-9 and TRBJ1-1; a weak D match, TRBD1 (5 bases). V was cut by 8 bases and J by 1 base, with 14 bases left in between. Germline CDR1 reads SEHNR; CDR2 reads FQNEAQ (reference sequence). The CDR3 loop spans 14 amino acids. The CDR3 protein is CASCAGGGNTEAFF. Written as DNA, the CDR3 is TGTGCCAGCTGCGCGGGCGGGGGGAACACTGAAGCTTTCTTT. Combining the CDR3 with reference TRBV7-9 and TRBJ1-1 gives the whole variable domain DTGVSQNPRHKITKRGQNVTFRCDPISEHNRLYWYRQTLGQGPEFLTYFQNEAQLEKSRLLSDRFSAERPKGSFSTLEIQRTEQGDSAMYLCASCAGGGNTEAFFGQGTRLTVV.

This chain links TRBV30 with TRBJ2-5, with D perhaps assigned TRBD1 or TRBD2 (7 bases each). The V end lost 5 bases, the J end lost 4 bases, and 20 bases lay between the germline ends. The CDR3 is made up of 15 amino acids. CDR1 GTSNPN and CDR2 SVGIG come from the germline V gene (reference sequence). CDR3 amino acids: CAWVPTGRVGETQYF. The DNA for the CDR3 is TGTGCCTGGGTCCCGACAGGGAGGGTAGGAGAGACCCAGTACTTC.

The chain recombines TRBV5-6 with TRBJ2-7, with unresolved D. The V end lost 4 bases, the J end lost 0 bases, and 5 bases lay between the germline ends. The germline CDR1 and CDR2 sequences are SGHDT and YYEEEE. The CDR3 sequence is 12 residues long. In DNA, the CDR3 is TGTGCCAGCAGCCGCGGCTCCTACGAGCAGTACTTC. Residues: CASSRGSYEQYF. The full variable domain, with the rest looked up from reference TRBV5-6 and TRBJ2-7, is DAGVTQSPTHLIKTRGQQVTLRCSPKSGHDTVSWYQQALGQGPQFIFQYYEEEERQRGNFPDRFSGHQFPNYSSELNVNALLLGDSALYLCASSRGSYEQYFGPGTRLTVT.

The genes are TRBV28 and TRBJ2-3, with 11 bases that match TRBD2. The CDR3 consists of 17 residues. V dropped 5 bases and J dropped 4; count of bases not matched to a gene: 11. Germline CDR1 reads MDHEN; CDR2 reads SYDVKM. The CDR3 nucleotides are TGTGCCAGCAGTCCCCGGTATAGCGGGAGGGGCGCAGATACGCAGTATTTT. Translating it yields CASSPRYSGRGADTQYF. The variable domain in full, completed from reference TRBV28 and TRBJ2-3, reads DVKVTQSSRYLVKRTGEKVFLECVQDMDHENMFWYRQDPGLGLRLIYFSYDVKMKEKGDIPEGYSVSREKKERFSLILESASTNQTSMYLCASSPRYSGRGADTQYFGPGTRLTVL.

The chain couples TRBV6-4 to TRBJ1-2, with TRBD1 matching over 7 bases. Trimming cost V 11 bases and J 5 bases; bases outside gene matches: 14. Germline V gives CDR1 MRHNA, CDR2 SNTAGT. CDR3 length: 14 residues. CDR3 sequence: CAHVLGGAVYGYTF. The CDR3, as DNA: TGTGCCCATGTGTTAGGGGGCGCGGTATATGGCTACACCTTC.

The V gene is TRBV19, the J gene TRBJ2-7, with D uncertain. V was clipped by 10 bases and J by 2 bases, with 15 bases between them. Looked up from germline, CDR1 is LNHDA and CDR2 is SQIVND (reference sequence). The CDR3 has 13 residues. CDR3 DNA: TGTGCCACAAACTCCAACCCTCCCTACGAGCAGTACTTC. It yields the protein CATNSNPPYEQYF.

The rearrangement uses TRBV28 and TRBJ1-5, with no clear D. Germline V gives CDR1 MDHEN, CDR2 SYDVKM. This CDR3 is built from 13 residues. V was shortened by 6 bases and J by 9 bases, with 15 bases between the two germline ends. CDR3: CASRFTVVSPQHF. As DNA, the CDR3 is TGTGCCAGCAGGTTCACTGTGGTGTCGCCCCAGCATTTT.

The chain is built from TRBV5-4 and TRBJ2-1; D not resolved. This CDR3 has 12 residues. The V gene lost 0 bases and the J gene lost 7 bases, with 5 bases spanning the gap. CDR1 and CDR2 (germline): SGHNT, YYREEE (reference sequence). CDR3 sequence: CASSLAKNEQFF. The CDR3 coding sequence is TGTGCCAGCAGCTTGGCCAAAAATGAGCAGTTCTTC. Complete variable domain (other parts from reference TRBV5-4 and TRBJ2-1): ETGVTQSPTHLIKTRGQQVTLRCSSQSGHNTVSWYQQALGQGPQFIFQYYREEENGRGNFPPRFSGLQFPNYSSELNVNALELDDSALYLCASSLAKNEQFFGPGTRLTVL.

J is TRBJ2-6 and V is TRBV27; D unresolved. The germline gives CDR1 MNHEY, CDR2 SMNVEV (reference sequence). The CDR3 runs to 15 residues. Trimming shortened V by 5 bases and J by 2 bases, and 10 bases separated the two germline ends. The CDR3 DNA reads TGTGCCAGCAGTGGCCCACGCACTGGGGCCAACGTCCTGACTTTC. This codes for CASSGPRTGANVLTF.

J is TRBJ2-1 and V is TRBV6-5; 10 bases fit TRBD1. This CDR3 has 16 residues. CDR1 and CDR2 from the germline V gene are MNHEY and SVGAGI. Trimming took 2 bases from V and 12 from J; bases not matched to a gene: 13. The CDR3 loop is CASSYRPGQGPDGQFF. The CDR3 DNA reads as TGTGCCAGCAGTTACCGGCCGGGACAGGGGCCAGACGGGCAGTTCTTC.

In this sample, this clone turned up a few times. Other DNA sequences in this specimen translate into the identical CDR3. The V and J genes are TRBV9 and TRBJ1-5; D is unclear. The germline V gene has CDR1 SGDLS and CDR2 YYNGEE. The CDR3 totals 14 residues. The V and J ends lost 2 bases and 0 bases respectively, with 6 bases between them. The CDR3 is CASSVGSSNQPQHF. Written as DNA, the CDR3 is TGTGCCAGCAGCGTGGGCAGTAGCAATCAGCCCCAGCATTTT.

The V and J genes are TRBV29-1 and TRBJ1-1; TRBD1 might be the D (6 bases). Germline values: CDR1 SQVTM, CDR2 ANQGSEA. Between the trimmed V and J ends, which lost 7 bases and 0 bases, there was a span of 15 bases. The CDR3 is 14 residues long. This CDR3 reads CSAYDRIMNTEAFF. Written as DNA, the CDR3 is TGCAGCGCCTACGACAGGATTATGAACACTGAAGCTTTCTTT.

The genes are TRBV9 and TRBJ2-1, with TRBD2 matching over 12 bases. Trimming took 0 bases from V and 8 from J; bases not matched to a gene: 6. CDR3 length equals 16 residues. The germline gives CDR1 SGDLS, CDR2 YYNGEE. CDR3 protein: CASSVAPSGRAYEQFF. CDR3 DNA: TGTGCCAGCAGCGTAGCCCCTAGCGGGAGGGCCTATGAGCAGTTCTTC.

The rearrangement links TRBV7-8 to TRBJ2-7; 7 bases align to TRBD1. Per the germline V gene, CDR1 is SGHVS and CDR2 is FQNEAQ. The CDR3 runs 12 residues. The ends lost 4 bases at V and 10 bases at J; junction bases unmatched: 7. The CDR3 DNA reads TGTGCCAGCAGCTCCACAGGGGTCGGACAGTACTTC. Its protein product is CASSSTGVGQYF.